This T cell receptor beta chain was documented in a study of blood T cell repertoires in COVID-19. Study-wide background: The study drew acute and convalescent COVID-19 samples from the United States, Italy and Spain. From T cells, B-cell-depleted T cells, or PBMCs came the material, which was cDNA or gDNA.

Study processing details: It was from reference gene primer amplification that nucleated cell counts were estimated. Clones were sequenced by immunoSEQ multiplex PCR, and TCRdb holds only the in-frame ones, with some missing. V and J calls and clone size come straight from that table; D and trimming were deduced from the DNA. In the table there are fewer than 60,000 clones, roughly 87% of which are singletons. This TCR was sampled from a human donor with acute or convalescent COVID-19. The donor label of this sample is uncertain. Material: peripheral blood.

CDR3 nucleotides: TGTGCCAGCAGCTTAGACTCTAGTTCAGATACGCAGTATTTT. It yields the protein CASSLDSSSDTQYF. The chain couples TRBV7-2 to TRBJ2-3, with D unclear. This CDR3 region has 14 residues. Germline V gene sequence: CDR1 SGHTA, CDR2 FQGNSA. Trimming pared 1 base from V and 4 bases from J, leaving 9 bases between.